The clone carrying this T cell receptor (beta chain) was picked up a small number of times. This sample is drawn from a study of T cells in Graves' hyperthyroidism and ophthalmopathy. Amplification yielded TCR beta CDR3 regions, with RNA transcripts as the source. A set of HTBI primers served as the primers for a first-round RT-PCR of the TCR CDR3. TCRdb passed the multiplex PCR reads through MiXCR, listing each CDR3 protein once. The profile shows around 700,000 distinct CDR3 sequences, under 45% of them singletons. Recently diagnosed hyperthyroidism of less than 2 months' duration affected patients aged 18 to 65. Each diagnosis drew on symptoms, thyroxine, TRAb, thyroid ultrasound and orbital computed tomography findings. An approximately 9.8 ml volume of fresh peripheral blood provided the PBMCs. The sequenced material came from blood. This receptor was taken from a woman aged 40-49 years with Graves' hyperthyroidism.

The CDR3 sequence: CASSRRLGHTNTEAFF. The CDR3 nucleotides read TGTGCCAGCAGTCGCCGGCTGGGACACACGAACACTGAAGCTTTCTTT. The V and J genes are TRBV6-1 and TRBJ1-1, with D possibly being TRBD1 (6 bases). Trimming left V 5 bases short and J 1 base short, with 17 bases between. In germline, CDR1 is MNHNS, CDR2 SASEGT. This CDR3 is built from 16 residues.